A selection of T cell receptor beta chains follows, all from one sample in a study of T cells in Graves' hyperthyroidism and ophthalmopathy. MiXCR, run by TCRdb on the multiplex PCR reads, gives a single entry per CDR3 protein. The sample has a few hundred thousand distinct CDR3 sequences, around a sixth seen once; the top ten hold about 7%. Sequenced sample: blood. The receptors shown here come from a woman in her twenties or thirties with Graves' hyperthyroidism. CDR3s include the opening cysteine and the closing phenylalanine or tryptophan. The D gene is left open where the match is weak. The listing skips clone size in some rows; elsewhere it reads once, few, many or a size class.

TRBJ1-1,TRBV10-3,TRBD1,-,TGTGCCATCAGTGGGTCTGACAGGGGTTACACTGAAGCTTTCTTT,CAISGSDRGYTEAFF
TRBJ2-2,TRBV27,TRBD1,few,TGTGCCAGCGGACAGGGAATAGGCACCGGGGAGCTGTTTTTT,CASGQGIGTGELFF
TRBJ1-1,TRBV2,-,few,TGTGGCGGGGGGGCGGCTGAAGCTTACTTT,CGGGAAEAYF
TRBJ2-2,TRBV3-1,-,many,TGTGCCAGCAGCCAAGACTTCACCGGGGAGCTGTTTTTT,CASSQDFTGELFF
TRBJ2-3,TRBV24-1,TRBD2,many,TGTGCCACCAGTGATTTCCGGCTAGCGGTTACAGATACGCAGTATTTT,CATSDFRLAVTDTQYF
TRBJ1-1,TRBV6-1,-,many,TGTGCCAGCAGTGAACCGCACGGCCCGAACACTGAAGCTTTCTTT,CASSEPHGPNTEAFF
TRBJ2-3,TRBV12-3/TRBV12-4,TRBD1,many,TGTGCCAGCAGTTGGGACAGGGGAGAGCGGTCCACAGATACGCAGTATTTT,CASSWDRGERSTDTQYF
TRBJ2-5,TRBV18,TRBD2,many,TGTGCCAGCTCACCCGGGACTAGTCAAGAGACCCAGTACTTC,CASSPGTSQETQYF
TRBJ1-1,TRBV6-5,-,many,TGTGCCAGCAGTTACCTTCCCCGGGACGGCTCCTTCCCAGCTTTCTTT,CASSYLPRDGSFPAFF
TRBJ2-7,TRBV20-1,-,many,TGCAGTGTGTACTATGGCTACGAGCAGTACTTC,CSVYYGYEQYF
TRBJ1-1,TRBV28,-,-,TGTGCCAGCGGTCCCCGGTCGAACACTGAAGCTTTCTTT,CASGPRSNTEAFF
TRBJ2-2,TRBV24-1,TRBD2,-,TGTGCCACCACCGGGACTAGTGGCACCGGGGAGCTGTTTTTT,CATTGTSGTGELFF
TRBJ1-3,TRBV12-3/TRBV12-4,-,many,TGTGCCAGCAGTTTACGGACCAACTCTGGAAACACCATATATTTT,CASSLRTNSGNTIYF
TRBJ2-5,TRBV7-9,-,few,TGTGCCAGCACCTCCCCGAGAGGCGAGTACCAAGAGACCCAGTACTTC,CASTSPRGEYQETQYF
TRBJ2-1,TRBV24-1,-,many,TGTGCCACCAGTGCCCTGGGCGGGGACAATGAGCAGTTCTTC,CATSALGGDNEQFF
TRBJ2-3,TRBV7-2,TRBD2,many,TGTGCCAGCAGCTGGTCTAGCGGGAGCACATGGGTAGGGCAGTATTTT,CASSWSSGSTWVGQYF
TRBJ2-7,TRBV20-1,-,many,TGCAGTGCTAGCATCAGCTCCTACGAGCAGTACTTC,CSASISSYEQYF
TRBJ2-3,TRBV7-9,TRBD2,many,TGTGCCAGCAGCCCGGGTAGCGGGTTTAGCACAGATACGCAGTATTTT,CASSPGSGFSTDTQYF
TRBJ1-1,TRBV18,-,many,TGTGCCAGCTCACCAGGGGGTGAAGCTTTCTTT,CASSPGGEAFF
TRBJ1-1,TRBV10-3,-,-,TGTGCCATCAGTGAGGGGTTGAACACTGAAGCTTTCTTT,CAISEGLNTEAFF
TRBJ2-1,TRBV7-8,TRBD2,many,TGTGCCAGCAGCTTAGGCTCGGGAGGAAGCGAGCAGTTCTTC,CASSLGSGGSEQFF
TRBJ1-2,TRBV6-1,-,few,TGTGCCAGCAGTGAACTACGGTATACGGAATCATATGGCTACACCTTC,CASSELRYTESYGYTF
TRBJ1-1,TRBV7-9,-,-,TGTGCCAGCAGCTTAGTTGTAGGGAACACTGAAGCTTTCTTT,CASSLVVGNTEAFF
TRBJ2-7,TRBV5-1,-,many,TGCGCCAGCAGCCAGAATGGGGGCGAGCAGTACTTC,CASSQNGGEQYF
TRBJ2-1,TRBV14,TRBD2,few,TGTGCCAGCAGCCAAGCGCGAGGGACTAGCGGGACGTACAATGAGCAGTTCTTC,CASSQARGTSGTYNEQFF
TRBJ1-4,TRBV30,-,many,TGTGCCTGGACGGATTGGGGAGAAAAACTGTTTTTT,CAWTDWGEKLFF
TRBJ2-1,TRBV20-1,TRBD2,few,TGCAGTGCCAAAGCGGGAGCCTACAATGAGCAGTTCTTC,CSAKAGAYNEQFF
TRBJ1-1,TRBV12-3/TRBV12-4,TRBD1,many,TGTGCCAGCAGGGACAGGAACCGTGGCGCTTTCTTT,CASRDRNRGAFF
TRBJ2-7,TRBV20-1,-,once,TGCAGTACTAGAGATTTTTGGGCTAGCGAGACCTACGAGCAGTACTTC,CSTRDFWASETYEQYF